This T cell receptor beta chain was retrieved from a study of shared clonotypes between healthy human individuals. CD4+ cell separation produced CD45RA+ naive and CD45RA-negative memory subsets. Trimming removed 4 bases from V and 10 bases from J, with 23 bases in between. Germline-derived CDR1 and CDR2 are SEHNR and FQNEAQ (reference sequence). CDR3 length: 16 amino acids. Generated by immunoSEQ multiplex PCR, the TCRdb table keeps only in-frame clones and is missing some. The sample lists some 2,500,000 clones; 80% to 95% were seen once. The V and J genes are TRBV7-9 and TRBJ2-1, with D unclear. The specimen sequenced was naive CD4+ T cells from PBMCs. Subset described: CD45RA+ positively selected. The TCR sequence derives from a man between 18 and 35 years old in good health. Some clones in this sample may be carry-over from other donors' samples. CDR3 region: CASSSQTPPSFREQFF. The CDR3 coding sequence is TGTGCCAGCAGCTCCCAAACTCCTCCCAGCTTTCGGGAGCAGTTCTTC.